Sequencing of this TCR beta chain was carried out in a study of T cell responses to AZD1222 COVID-19 vaccine. Using immunoSEQ multiplex PCR, the repertoire was profiled, and TCRdb retains in-frame clones only, with some absent. The data contain roughly 140,000 clones, around 90% of them singletons. Germline lookup yields CDR1 SNHLY and CDR2 FYNNEI. The CDR3 length is 14 residues. The V and J ends lost 5 bases and 3 bases respectively, with 11 bases between them. The receptor was derived from an adult in good health. The material was peripheral blood, obtained on day 0 of AZD1222 vaccination. This chain joins TRBV2 and TRBJ2-1; no definite D call. CDR3 DNA: TGTGCCAGCAGTATGAGGTTTGTCTACAATGAGCAGTTCTTC. As protein: CASSMRFVYNEQFF.